The present T cell receptor (beta chain) was sequenced within a study of blood T cell repertoires in COVID-19. About the study: There were acute and convalescent COVID-19 samples, and they came from the United States, Italy and Spain. Sources were T cells, B-cell-depleted T cells, or PBMCs; the material itself was cDNA or gDNA.

In the authors' methods: The authors estimated nucleated cell counts from reference gene primer amplification. TCRdb's table, derived via immunoSEQ multiplex PCR, lists solely in-frame clones and lacks some. For V, J and clone size, that table is used; D and trimming come from the DNA. The data contain about 70,000 clones, approximately 83% of them seen just once; the ten biggest clones take up around 3.2%. Germline values: CDR1 SGHAT, CDR2 FQNNGV. Trimming removed 3 bases at V and 0 bases at J, with 11 bases between. The CDR3 has 15 residues. This clone showed up just once. Specimen: peripheral blood. The chain employs TRBV11-2 and TRBJ2-5, with D uncertain. This TCR derives from a man older than 75 with acute or convalescent COVID-19. The CDR3 is CASSFFLDYQETQYF. The CDR3 DNA reads TGTGCCAGCAGCTTTTTCCTCGACTACCAAGAGACCCAGTACTTC.